This T cell receptor (beta chain) appears in the sequencing data of a study of blood T cells in healthy people across ages. General study findings and limits: Estimates drawn from one million T cells were deemed to understate diversity. Age advanced and TCR beta diversity per million T cells fell, roughly linearly.

Per germline, CDR1 MNHNY and CDR2 SVGAGI (reference sequence). Trimming shortened V by 2 bases and J by 6 bases, and 16 bases separated the two germline ends. The CDR3 is made up of 15 amino acids. Next came a second PCR, run for about 7 to 12 cycles, which used a sample-barcoded 5' primer along with a J-beta primer mix. Per sample, CDR3-containing paired-end reads numbered at least 2.5 million. From the 5' RACE reads, TCRdb called clonotypes with MiXCR, one entry per CDR3 protein. The table shows approximately 1,700,000 distinct CDR3 sequences, with roughly two fifths occurring only once. As for this clonotype: Its target is unknown.

The chain is built from TRBV6-6 and TRBJ1-1, with D possibly matching TRBD1 (5 bases). Sequencing was performed on blood. The sequence derives from a human donor in good health. This chain's CDR3 is CASSYPFRDSAEAFF. CDR3 in DNA: TGTGCCAGCAGTTACCCTTTCCGGGACTCTGCTGAAGCTTTCTTT.